This section outlines one T cell receptor beta chain sequence together with its context. Its antigen is undetermined. This record belongs to a study of T cell responses to AZD1222 COVID-19 vaccine. Study-wide results and limits: The breadth and depth of Spike-specific TCRs increased once two AZD1222 doses had been given. All repertoire sampling was performed exclusively after the peak T cell response.

CDR1 MNHEY and CDR2 SVGAGI come from the germline V gene. The V and J ends lost 5 bases and 4 bases, in that order; junction bases with no gene match: 3. This CDR3 contains 14 residues. Profiling relied on immunoSEQ multiplex PCR, and the TCRdb table lists in-frame clones only, not all of them. The sample yields under 200,000 clones, just over 90% seen once. This chain joins TRBV6-5 and TRBJ2-1; 9 bases line up with TRBD2. The material was peripheral blood, obtained 28 days after the second dose of the MenACWY control vaccine. The source is an adult who received the MenACWY meningococcal vaccine as a control. The CDR3 here is CASSLAGRYNEQFF. The CDR3 DNA reads TGTGCCAGCAGTCTAGCGGGACGTTACAATGAGCAGTTCTTC.